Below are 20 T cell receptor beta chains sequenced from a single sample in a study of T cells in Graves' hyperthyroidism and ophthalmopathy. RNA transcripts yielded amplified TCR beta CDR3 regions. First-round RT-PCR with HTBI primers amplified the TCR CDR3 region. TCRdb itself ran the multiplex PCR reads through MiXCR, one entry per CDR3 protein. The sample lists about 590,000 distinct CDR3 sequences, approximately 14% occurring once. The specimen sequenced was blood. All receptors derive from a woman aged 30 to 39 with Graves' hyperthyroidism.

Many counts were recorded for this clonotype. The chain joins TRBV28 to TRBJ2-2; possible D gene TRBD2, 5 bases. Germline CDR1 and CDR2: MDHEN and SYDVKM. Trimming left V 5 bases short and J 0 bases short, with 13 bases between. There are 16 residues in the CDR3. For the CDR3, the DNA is TGTGCCAGCAGTAAAAGGCTAGCACCGAACACCGGGGAGCTGTTTTTT. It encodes CASSKRLAPNTGELFF.

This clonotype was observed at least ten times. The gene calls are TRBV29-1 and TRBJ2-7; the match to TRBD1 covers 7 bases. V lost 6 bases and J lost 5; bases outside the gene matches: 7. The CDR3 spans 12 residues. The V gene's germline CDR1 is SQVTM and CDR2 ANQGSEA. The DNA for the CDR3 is TGCAGCGTCACGGACAGGCGAAACGAGCAGTACTTC. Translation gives CSVTDRRNEQYF.

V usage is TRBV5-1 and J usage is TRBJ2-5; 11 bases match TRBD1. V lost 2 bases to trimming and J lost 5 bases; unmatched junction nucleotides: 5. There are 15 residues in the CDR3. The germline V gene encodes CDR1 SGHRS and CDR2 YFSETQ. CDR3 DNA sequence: TGCGCCAGCAGCTTAGGACAGGGGGCAAGTGAGACCCAGTACTTC. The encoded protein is CASSLGQGASETQYF.

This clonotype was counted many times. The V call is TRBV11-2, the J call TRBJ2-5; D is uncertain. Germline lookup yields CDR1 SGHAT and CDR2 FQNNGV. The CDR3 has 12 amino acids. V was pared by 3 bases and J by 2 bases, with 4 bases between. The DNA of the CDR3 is TGTGCCAGCAGCTTCAGGCAAGAGACCCAGTACTTC. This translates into CASSFRQETQYF.

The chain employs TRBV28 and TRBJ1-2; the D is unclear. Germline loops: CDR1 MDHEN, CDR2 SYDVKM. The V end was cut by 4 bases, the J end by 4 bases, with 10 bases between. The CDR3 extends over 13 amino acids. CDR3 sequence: CASSSQDGYGYTF. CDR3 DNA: TGTGCCAGCAGTTCCCAGGACGGCTATGGCTACACCTTC.

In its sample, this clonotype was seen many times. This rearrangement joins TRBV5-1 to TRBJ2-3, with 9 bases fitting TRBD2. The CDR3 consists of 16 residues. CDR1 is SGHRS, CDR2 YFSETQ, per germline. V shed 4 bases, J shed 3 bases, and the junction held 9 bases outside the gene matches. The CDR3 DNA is TGCGCCAGCAGCGGGATTAGCGGGAGTGGTACAGATACGCAGTATTTT. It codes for CASSGISGSGTDTQYF.

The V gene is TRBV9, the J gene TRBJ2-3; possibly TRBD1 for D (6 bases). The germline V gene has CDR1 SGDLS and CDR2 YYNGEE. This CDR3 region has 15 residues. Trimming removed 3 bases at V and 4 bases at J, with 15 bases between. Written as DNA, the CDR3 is TGTGCCAGCAGCGCGACAGGTGTAGGCGCAGATACGCAGTATTTT. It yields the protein CASSATGVGADTQYF.

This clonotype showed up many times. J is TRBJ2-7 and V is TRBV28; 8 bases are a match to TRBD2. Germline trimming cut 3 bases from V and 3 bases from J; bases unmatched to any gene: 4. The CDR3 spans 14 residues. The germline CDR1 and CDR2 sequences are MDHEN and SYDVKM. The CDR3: CASSFSGTSYEQYF. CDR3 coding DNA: TGTGCCAGCAGTTTCTCCGGGACTAGCTACGAGCAGTACTTC.

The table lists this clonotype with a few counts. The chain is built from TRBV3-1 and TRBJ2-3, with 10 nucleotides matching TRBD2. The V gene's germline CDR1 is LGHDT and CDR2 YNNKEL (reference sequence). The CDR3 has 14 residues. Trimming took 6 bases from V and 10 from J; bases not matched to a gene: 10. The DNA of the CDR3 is TGTGCCAGCAGTCTCATCCCCGGGACTAGCGCGCAGTATTTT. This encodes CASSLIPGTSAQYF.

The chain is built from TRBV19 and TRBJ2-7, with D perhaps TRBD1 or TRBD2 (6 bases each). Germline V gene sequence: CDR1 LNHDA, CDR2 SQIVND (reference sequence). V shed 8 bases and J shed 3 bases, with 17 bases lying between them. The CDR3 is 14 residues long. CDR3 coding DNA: TGTGCCAGTCGGCAGGGGAGGTTCGGCTACGAGCAGTACTTC. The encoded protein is CASRQGRFGYEQYF.

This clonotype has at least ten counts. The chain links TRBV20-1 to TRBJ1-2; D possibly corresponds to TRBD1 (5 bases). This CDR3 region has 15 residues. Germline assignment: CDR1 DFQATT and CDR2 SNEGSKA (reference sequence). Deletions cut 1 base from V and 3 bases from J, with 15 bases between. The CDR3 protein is CSARVGPSGHYGYTF. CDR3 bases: TGCAGTGCTAGAGTTGGGCCCTCAGGGCACTATGGCTACACCTTC.

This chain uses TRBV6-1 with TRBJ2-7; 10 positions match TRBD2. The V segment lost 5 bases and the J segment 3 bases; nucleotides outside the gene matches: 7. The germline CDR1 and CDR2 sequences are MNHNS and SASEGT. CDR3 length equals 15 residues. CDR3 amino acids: CASSIAGGRNYEQYF. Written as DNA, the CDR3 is TGTGCCAGCAGTATAGCGGGAGGCCGAAACTACGAGCAGTACTTC.

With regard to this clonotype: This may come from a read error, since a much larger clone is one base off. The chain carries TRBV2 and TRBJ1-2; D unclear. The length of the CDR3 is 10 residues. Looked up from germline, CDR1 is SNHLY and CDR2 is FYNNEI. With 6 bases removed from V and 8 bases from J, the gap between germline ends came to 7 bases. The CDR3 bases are TGTGCCAGCAGACGGGCCGGCTACACCTTC. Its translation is CASRRAGYTF.

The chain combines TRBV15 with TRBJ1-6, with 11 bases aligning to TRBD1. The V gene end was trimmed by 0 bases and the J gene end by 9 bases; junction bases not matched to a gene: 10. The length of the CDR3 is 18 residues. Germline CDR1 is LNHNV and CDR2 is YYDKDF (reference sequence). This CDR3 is CATSRDLGTGGVASPLHF. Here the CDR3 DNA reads TGTGCCACCAGCAGAGATCTTGGGACAGGGGGAGTAGCTTCACCCCTCCACTTT.

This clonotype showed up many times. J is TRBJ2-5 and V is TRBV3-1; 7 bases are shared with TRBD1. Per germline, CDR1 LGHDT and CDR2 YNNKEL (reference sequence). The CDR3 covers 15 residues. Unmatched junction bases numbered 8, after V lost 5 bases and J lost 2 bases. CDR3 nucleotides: TGTGCCAGCAGCTACTACCGCAGGGGGCAAGAGACCCAGTACTTC. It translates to CASSYYRRGQETQYF.

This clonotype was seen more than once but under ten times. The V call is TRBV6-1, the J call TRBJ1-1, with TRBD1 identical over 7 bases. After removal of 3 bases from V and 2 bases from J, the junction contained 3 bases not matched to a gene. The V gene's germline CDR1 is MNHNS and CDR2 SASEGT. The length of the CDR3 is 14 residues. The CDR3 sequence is CASSESGGNTEAFF. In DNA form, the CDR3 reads TGTGCCAGCAGTGAGTCAGGGGGAAACACTGAAGCTTTCTTT.

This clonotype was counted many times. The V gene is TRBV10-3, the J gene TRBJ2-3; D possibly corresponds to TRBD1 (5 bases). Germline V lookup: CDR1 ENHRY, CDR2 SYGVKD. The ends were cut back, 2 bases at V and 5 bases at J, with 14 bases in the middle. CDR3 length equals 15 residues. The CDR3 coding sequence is TGTGCCATCAGTGAGCACAGGTCGGACCTAGATACGCAGTATTTT. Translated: CAISEHRSDLDTQYF.

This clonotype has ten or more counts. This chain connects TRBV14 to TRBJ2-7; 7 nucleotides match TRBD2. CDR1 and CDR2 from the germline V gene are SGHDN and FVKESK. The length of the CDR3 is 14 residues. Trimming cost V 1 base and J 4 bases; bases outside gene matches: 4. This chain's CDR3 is CASSQVAGGYEQYF. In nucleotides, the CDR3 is TGTGCCAGCAGCCAAGTTGCCGGGGGGTACGAGCAGTACTTC.

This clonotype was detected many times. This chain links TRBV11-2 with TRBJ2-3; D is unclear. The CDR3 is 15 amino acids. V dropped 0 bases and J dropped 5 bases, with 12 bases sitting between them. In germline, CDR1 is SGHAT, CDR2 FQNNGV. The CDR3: CASSLDLIYEDTQYF. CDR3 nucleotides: TGTGCCAGCAGCTTAGATCTTATATACGAAGATACGCAGTATTTT.

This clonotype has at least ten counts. The CDR3 sequence is CASSFHGLYTGELFF. The CDR3 DNA reads as TGTGCCAGCAGCTTTCACGGACTTTACACCGGGGAGCTGTTTTTT. The V and J genes are TRBV27 and TRBJ2-2, with D possibly TRBD2 on 5 matching bases. Germline lookup yields CDR1 MNHEY and CDR2 SMNVEV (reference sequence). V was pared by 6 bases and J by 3 bases, with 14 bases between. The CDR3 has 15 amino acids.